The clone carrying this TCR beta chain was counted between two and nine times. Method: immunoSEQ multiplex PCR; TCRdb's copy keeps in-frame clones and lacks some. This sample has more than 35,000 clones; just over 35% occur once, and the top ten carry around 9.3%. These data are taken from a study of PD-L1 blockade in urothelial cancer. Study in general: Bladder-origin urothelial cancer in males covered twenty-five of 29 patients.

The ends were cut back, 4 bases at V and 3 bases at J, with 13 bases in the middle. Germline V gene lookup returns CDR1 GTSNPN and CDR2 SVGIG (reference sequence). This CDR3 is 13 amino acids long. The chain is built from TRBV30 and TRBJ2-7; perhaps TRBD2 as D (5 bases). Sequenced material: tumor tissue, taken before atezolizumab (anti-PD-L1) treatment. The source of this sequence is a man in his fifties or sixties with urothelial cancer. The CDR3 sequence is CAWNLGLSYEQYF. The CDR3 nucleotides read TGTGCCTGGAATTTAGGACTCAGCTACGAGCAGTACTTC.